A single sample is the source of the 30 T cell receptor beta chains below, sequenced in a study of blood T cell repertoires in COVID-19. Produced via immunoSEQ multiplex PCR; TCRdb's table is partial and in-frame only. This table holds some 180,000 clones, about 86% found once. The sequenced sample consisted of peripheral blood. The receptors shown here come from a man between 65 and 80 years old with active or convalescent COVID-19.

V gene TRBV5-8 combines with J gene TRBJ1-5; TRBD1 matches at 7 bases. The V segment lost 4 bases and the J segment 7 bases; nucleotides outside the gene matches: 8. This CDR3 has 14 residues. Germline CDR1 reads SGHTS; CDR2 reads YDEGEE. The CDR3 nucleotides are TGTGCCAGCAGCGCGCGGACAGGCGAACAGCCCCAGCATTTT. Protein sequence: CASSARTGEQPQHF.

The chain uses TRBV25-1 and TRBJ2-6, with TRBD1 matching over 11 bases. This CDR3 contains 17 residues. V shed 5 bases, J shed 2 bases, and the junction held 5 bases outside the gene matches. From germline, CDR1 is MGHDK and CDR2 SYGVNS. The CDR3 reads CASSPGQGEAGANVLTF. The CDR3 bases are TGTGCCAGCAGTCCGGGACAGGGGGAAGCTGGGGCCAACGTCCTGACTTTC.

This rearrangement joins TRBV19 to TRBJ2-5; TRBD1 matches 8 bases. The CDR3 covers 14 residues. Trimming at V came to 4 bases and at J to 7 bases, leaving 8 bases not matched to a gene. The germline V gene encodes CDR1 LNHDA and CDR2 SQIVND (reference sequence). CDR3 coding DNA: TGTGCCAGTAGTAGACAGGGGTCGGCAGGGACCCAGTACTTC. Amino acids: CASSRQGSAGTQYF.

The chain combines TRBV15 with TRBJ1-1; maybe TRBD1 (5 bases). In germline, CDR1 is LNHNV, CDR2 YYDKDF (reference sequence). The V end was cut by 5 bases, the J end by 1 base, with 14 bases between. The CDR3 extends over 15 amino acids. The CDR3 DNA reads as TGTGCCACCAGCGCCCGAGGACAAAGGAACACTGAAGCTTTCTTT. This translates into CATSARGQRNTEAFF. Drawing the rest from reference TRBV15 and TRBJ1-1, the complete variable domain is DAMVIQNPRYQVTQFGKPVTLSCSQTLNHNVMYWYQQKSSQAPKLLFHYYDKDFNNEADTPDNFQSRRPNTSFCFLDIRSPGLGDTAMYLCATSARGQRNTEAFFGQGTRLTVV.

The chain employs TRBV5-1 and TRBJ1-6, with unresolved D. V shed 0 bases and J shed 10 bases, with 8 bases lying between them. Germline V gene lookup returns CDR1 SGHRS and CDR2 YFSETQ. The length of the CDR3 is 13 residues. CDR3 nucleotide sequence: TGCGCCAGCAGCTTGGGTATACGGTCACCCCTCCACTTT. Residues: CASSLGIRSPLHF. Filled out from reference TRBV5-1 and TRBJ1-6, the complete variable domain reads KAGVTQTPRYLIKTRGQQVTLSCSPISGHRSVSWYQQTPGQGLQFLFEYFSETQRNKGNFPGRFSGRQFSNSRSEMNVSTLELGDSALYLCASSLGIRSPLHFGNGTRLTVT.

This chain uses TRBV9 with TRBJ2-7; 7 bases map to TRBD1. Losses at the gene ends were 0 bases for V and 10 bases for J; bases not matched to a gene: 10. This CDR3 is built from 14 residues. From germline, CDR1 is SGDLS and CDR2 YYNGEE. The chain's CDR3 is CASSVVAQGSAQYF. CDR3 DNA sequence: TGTGCCAGCAGCGTAGTCGCACAGGGGAGCGCTCAGTACTTC. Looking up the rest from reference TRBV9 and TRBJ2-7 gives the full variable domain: DSGVTQTPKHLITATGQRVTLRCSPRSGDLSVYWYQQSLDQGLQFLIQYYNGEERAKGNILERFSAQQFPDLHSELNLSSLELGDSALYFCASSVVAQGSAQYFGPGTRLTVT.

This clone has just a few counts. The CDR3 here is CASSPWDRVGDGYTF. Written as DNA, the CDR3 is TGTGCCAGCAGCCCCTGGGACAGGGTAGGGGATGGCTACACCTTC. J is TRBJ1-2 and V is TRBV7-9; 9 bases line up with TRBD1. This CDR3 region has 15 residues. Losses at the gene ends were 5 bases for V and 6 bases for J; bases not matched to a gene: 10. Germline loops: CDR1 SEHNR, CDR2 FQNEAQ (reference sequence). The full variable domain, in which reference TRBV7-9 and TRBJ1-2 provide the parts outside the CDR3, is DTGVSQNPRHKITKRGQNVTFRCDPISEHNRLYWYRQTLGQGPEFLTYFQNEAQLEKSRLLSDRFSAERPKGSFSTLEIQRTEQGDSAMYLCASSPWDRVGDGYTFGSGTRLTVV.

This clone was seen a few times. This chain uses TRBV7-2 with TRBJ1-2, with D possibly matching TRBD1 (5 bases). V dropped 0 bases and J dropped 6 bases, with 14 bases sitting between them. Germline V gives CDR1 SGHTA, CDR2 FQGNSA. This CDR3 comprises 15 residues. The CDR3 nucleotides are TGTGCCAGCAGCTTAGCCGCCCTGGGACTCAATGGCTACACCTTC. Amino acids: CASSLAALGLNGYTF.

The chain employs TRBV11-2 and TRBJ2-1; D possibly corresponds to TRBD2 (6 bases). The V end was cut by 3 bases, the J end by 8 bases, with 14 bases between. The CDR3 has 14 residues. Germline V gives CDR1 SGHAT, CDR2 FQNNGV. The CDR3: CASSFGPGGDEQFF. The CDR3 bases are TGTGCCAGCAGCTTTGGACCGGGCGGGGATGAGCAGTTCTTC.

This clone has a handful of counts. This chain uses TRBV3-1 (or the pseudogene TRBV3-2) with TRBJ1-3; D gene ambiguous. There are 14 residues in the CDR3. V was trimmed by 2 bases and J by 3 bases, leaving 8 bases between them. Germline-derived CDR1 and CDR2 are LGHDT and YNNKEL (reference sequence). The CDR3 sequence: CASSQSDGGNTIYF. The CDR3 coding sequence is TGTGCCAGCAGCCAAAGCGACGGTGGAAACACCATATATTTT.

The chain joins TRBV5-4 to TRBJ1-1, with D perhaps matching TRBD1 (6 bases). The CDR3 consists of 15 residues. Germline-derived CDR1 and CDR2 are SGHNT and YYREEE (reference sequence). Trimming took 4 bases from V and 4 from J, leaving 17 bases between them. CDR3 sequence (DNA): TGTGCCAGCAGCAAGGGAGGGCAGGGGTCCACTGAAGCTTTCTTT. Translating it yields CASSKGGQGSTEAFF. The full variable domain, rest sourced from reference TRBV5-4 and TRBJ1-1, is ETGVTQSPTHLIKTRGQQVTLRCSSQSGHNTVSWYQQALGQGPQFIFQYYREEENGRGNFPPRFSGLQFPNYSSELNVNALELDDSALYLCASSKGGQGSTEAFFGQGTRLTVV.

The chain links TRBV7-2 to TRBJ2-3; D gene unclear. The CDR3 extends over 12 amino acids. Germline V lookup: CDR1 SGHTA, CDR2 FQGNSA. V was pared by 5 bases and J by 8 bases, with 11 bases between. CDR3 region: CASSDRVGTQYF. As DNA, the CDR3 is TGTGCCAGCAGCGACCGGGTTGGTACGCAGTATTTT.

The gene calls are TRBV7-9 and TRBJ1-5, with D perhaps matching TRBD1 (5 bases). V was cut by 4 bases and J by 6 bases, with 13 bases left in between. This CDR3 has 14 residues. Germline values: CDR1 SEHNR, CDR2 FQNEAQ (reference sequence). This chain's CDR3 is CASSSTGSGQPQHF. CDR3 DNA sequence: TGTGCCAGCAGCTCCACAGGTTCGGGTCAGCCCCAGCATTTT.

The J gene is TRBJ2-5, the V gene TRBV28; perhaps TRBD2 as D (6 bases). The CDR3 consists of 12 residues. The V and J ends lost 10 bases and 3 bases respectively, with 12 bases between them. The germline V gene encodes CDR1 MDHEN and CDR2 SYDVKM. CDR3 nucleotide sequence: TGTGCCACGAGTGCGGGAAAAGAGACCCAGTACTTC. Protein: CATSAGKETQYF.

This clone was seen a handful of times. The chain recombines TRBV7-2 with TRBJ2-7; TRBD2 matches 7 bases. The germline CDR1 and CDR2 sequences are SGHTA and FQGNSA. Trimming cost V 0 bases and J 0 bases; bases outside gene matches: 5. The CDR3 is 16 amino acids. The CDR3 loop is CASSLAPSGLSYEQYF. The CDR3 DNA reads TGTGCCAGCAGCTTAGCGCCTAGCGGCCTCTCCTACGAGCAGTACTTC.

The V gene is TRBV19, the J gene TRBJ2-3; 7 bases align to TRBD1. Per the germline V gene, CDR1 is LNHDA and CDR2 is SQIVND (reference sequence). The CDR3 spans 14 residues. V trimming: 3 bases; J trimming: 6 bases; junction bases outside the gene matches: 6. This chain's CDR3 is CASSIGQAFDTQYF. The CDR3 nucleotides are TGTGCCAGTAGTATTGGACAGGCGTTCGATACGCAGTATTTT.

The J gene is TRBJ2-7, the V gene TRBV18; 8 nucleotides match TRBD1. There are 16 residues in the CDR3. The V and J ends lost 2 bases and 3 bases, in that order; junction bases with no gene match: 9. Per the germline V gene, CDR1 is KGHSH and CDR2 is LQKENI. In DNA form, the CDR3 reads TGTGCCAGCTCACCATGGGACAGGACTAATTTCTACGAGCAGTACTTC. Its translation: CASSPWDRTNFYEQYF.

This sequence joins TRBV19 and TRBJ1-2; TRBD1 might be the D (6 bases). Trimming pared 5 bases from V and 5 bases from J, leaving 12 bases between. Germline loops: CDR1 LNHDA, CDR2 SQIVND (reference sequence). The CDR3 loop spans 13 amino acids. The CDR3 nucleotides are TGTGCCAGTAGTGTACAGGGAATTTATGGCTACACCTTC. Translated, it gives CASSVQGIYGYTF. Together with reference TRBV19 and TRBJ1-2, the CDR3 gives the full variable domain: DGGITQSPKYLFRKEGQNVTLSCEQNLNHDAMYWYRQDPGQGLRLIYYSQIVNDFQKGDIAEGYSVSREKKESFPLTVTSAQKNPTAFYLCASSVQGIYGYTFGSGTRLTVV.

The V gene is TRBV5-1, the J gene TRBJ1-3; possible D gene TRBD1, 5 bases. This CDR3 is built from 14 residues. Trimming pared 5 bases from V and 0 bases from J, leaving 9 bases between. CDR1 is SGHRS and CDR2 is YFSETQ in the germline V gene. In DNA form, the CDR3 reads TGCGCCAGCAGTAGACAGTCCTCTGGAAACACCATATATTTT. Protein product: CASSRQSSGNTIYF.

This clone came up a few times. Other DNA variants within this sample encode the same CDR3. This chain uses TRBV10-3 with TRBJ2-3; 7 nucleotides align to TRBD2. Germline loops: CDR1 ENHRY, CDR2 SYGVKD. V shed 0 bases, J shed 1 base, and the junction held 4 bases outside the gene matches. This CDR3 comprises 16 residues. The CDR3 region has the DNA TGTGCCATCAGTGAGTCGTCTAGCGGAGGCACAGATACGCAGTATTTT. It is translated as CAISESSSGGTDTQYF.

CDR3 residues: CAWSGQSTDTQYF. The DNA for the CDR3 is TGTGCCTGGAGTGGACAGAGCACAGATACGCAGTATTTT. The genes are TRBV30 and TRBJ2-3, with a tentative D call TRBD1 (5 bases). This CDR3 has 13 amino acids. Germline CDR1 GTSNPN, CDR2 SVGIG (reference sequence). V lost 1 base, J lost 0 bases, and 5 bases lay in between.

The DNA of the CDR3 is TGCGCCAGCAGCCCCTGGACAGGGGAGAACTATGGCTACACCTTC. Translating gives CASSPWTGENYGYTF. The chain couples TRBV4-1 to TRBJ1-2, with TRBD1 identical over 9 bases. The germline V gene encodes CDR1 MGHRA and CDR2 YSYEKL. This CDR3 has 15 residues. Unmatched junction bases numbered 5, after V lost 4 bases and J lost 2 bases.

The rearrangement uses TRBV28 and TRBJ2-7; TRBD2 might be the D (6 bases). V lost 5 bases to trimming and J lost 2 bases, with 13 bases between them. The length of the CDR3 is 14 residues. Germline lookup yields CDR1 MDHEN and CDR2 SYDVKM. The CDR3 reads CASSLGTAAYEQYF. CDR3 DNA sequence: TGTGCCAGCAGTCTAGGGACTGCGGCCTACGAGCAGTACTTC.

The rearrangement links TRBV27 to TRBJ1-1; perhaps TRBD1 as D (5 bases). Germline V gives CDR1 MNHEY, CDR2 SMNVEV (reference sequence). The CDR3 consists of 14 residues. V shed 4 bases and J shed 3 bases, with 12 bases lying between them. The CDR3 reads CASSSPGAYTEAFF. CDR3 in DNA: TGTGCCAGCAGTTCCCCTGGGGCGTACACTGAAGCTTTCTTT.

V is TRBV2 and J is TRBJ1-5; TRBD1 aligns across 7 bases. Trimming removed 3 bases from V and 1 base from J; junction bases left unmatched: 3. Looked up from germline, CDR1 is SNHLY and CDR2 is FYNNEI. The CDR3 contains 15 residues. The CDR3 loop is CASSEWGQSNQPQHF. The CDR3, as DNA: TGTGCCAGCAGTGAGTGGGGACAGAGCAATCAGCCCCAGCATTTT. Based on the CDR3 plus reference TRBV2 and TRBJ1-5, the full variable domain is EPEVTQTPSHQVTQMGQEVILRCVPISNHLYFYWYRQILGQKVEFLVSFYNNEISEKSEIFDDQFSVERPDGSNFTLKIRSTKLEDSAMYFCASSEWGQSNQPQHFGDGTRLSIL.

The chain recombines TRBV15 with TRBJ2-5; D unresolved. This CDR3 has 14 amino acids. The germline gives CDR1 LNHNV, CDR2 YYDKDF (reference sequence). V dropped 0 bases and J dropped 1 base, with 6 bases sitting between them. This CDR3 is CATSREQSQETQYF. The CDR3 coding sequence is TGTGCCACCAGCAGAGAGCAGTCCCAAGAGACCCAGTACTTC.

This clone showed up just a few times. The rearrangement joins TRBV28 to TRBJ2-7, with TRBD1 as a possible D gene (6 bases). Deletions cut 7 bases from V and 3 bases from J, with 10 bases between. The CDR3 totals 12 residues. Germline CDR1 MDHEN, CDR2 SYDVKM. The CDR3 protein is CASKDSLYEQYF. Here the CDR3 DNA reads TGTGCCAGCAAGGACAGTCTCTACGAGCAGTACTTC.

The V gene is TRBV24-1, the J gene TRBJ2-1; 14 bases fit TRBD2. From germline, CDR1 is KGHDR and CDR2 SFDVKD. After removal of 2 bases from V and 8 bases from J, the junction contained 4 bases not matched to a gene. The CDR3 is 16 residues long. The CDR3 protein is CATSDWGLAGVYEQFF. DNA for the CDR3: TGTGCCACCAGTGATTGGGGACTAGCGGGAGTCTATGAGCAGTTCTTC.

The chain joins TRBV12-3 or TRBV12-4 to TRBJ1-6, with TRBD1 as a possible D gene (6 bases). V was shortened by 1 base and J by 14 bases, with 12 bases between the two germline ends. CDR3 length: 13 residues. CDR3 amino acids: CASSLVDRFTLHF. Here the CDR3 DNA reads TGTGCCAGCAGTTTAGTAGACAGGTTTACCCTCCACTTT.

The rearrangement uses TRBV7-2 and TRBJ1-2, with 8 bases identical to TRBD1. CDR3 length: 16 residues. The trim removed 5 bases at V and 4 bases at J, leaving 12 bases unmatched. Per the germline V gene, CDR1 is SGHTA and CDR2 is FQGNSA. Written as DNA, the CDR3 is TGTGCCAGCAGCCCCGCCTTTAGACAGGGGCTCTATGGCTACACCTTC. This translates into CASSPAFRQGLYGYTF.